Listed below are T cell receptor beta chains from one sample, sequenced in a study of shared clonotypes between healthy human individuals. Using immunoSEQ multiplex PCR, the repertoire was profiled, and TCRdb retains in-frame clones only, with some absent. The repertoire includes about 2.1 million clones, around 95% of them detected once, and roughly 1.7% sits in the top ten. The sequenced sample consisted of naive CD8+ T cells from PBMCs. The receptors were sampled from a man aged 18-30 years in good health. Some clones in this sample may be carry-over from other donors' samples. Both conserved end residues are part of each CDR3. A D gene is named only where the DNA matches it firmly. Size is stated for part of the rows, as once, few or many counts, or as a class when the clone is expanded.

abundance	d_gene	v_gene	j_gene	CDR3nt	CDR3aa
once	TRBD1	TRBV5-1	TRBJ2-5	TGCGCCAGCAGACCGACGGGACAGGGGTTGCGGGAGACCCAGTACTTC	CASRPTGQGLRETQYF
-	-	TRBV7-9	TRBJ2-5	TGTGCCAGCAGGAACAACTTCGGGGGTCAAGAGACCCAGTACTTC	CASRNNFGGQETQYF
-	-	TRBV28	TRBJ2-2	TGTGCCAGCAGCCCAGCGGGCGCGAACACCGGGGAGCTGTTTTTT	CASSPAGANTGELFF
-	-	TRBV4-1	TRBJ2-7	TGCGCCAGCAGCCAACGGGCAGCGGGCCTTTTCTACGAGCAGTACTTC	CASSQRAAGLFYEQYF
-	-	TRBV4-1	TRBJ1-1	TGCGCCAGCAGCAAATCAAGGGGGAACACTGAAGCTTTCTTT	CASSKSRGNTEAFF
-	-	TRBV4-1	TRBJ2-1	TGCGCCAGCAGCCGGACAGCCAACAATGAGCAGTTCTTC	CASSRTANNEQFF
-	TRBD1	TRBV11-2	TRBJ2-7	TGTGCCAGCAGCTTTTCCAGGACAGGGGCCTACGAGCAGTACTTC	CASSFSRTGAYEQYF
few	-	TRBV9	TRBJ1-5	TGTGCCAGCAGCGTAGGGCAGGGCACTCAGCCCCAGCATTTT	CASSVGQGTQPQHF
-	-	TRBV5-1	TRBJ2-6	TGCGCCAGCAGCTTGGTGTCTACTGGGGCCAACGTCCTGACTTTC	CASSLVSTGANVLTF
-	TRBD1	TRBV6-1	TRBJ2-7	TGTGCCAGCAGTATAGGACAGGTTGTGGTAAACGAGCAGTACTTC	CASSIGQVVVNEQYF
-	TRBD2	TRBV9	TRBJ2-3	TGTGCCAGCAGCCCCGCGCCGCCCGGGGGGGCAGATACGCAGTATTTT	CASSPAPPGGADTQYF
-	TRBD1	TRBV2	TRBJ2-7	TGTGCCAGCAGTGAATCCGCAGGGGGAATATACGAGCAGTACTTC	CASSESAGGIYEQYF
-	-	TRBV9	TRBJ1-2	TGTGCCAGCAGCGTAGAAGAAACAGGGTTCGGCGGTGGCTACACCTTC	CASSVEETGFGGGYTF
-	-	TRBV9	TRBJ1-4	TGTGCCAGCGCCCCTGGGGGGGGCAGTGAAAAACTGTTTTTT	CASAPGGGSEKLFF
-	-	TRBV9	TRBJ2-3	TGTGCCAGCAGCGTAGCGGGAGTGACAGATACGCAGTATTTT	CASSVAGVTDTQYF
-	-	TRBV15	TRBJ2-7	TGTGCCACCAGAGGGGGACCGGCAGGCGAGCAGTACTTC	CATRGGPAGEQYF
-	-	TRBV11-3	TRBJ2-7	TGTGCCAGCAGCCTCCGGGACGGACCAAGCTACGAGCAGTACTTC	CASSLRDGPSYEQYF
-	TRBD2	TRBV9	TRBJ2-3	TGTGCCAGCAGCGAGCGGGAGCGGACAGATACGCAGTATTTT	CASSERERTDTQYF
-	-	TRBV6-5	TRBJ1-5	TGTGCCAGCAGGGAGGACCGGGGGAGCAATCAGCCCCAGCATTTT	CASREDRGSNQPQHF